These T cell receptor beta chains were read from a single sample in a study of CD8 T cells in Susac syndrome. TCRdb itself ran the immunoSEQ multiplex PCR reads through MiXCR, one entry per CDR3 protein. This sample yields around 280,000 distinct CDR3 sequences, of which approximately 85% are seen a single time; over 0.095% belongs to the top ten. The source material was CD8+ T cells from PBMCs. The receptors were gathered from a human donor with multiple sclerosis. Each CDR3 is given with its conserved first and last residue. The order of the fields is D gene, clone size, CDR3 length, V gene, J gene, CDR3 protein, CDR3 DNA. A D gene is named only where the DNA matches it firmly. Some rows have no size entry. The others give once, few or many, or a class for an expanded clone.

D: -; size: -; length: 15; V: TRBV7-9; J: TRBJ2-7; CDR3: CASSVARGSSYEQYF; DNA: TGTGCCAGCAGCGTCGCCCGGGGGAGCTCCTACGAGCAGTACTTC
D: -; size: -; length: 15; V: TRBV7-9; J: TRBJ2-3; CDR3: CASSGESWGADTQYF; DNA: TGTGCCAGCAGTGGGGAAAGCTGGGGGGCAGATACGCAGTATTTT
D: TRBD1; size: once; length: 15; V: TRBV30; J: TRBJ2-2; CDR3: CAWLGQGSNTGELFF; DNA: TGTGCCTGGTTGGGACAGGGGTCTAACACCGGGGAGCTGTTTTTT
D: -; size: -; length: 16; V: TRBV27; J: TRBJ2-6; CDR3: CASSFLTPTGANVLTF; DNA: TGTGCCAGCAGTTTTCTTACGCCCACTGGGGCCAACGTCCTGACTTTC
D: TRBD1; size: -; length: 16; V: TRBV10-3; J: TRBJ1-2; CDR3: CAILAGTGGSFYGYTF; DNA: TGTGCCATCCTCGCCGGGACAGGGGGCTCCTTCTATGGCTACACCTTC
D: -; size: -; length: 14; V: TRBV7-7; J: TRBJ2-5; CDR3: CASSSTDSKETQYF; DNA: TGTGCTAGCAGCTCAACCGACAGCAAAGAGACCCAGTACTTC
D: -; size: -; length: 15; V: TRBV27; J: TRBJ2-3; CDR3: CASSFGLRSTDTQYF; DNA: TGTGCCAGCAGCTTCGGACTTCGGAGCACAGATACGCAGTATTTT
D: TRBD1; size: -; length: 14; V: TRBV5-1; J: TRBJ1-1; CDR3: CASRGQAVNTEAFF; DNA: TGCGCCAGCAGAGGACAGGCCGTGAACACTGAAGCTTTCTTT
D: -; size: -; length: 13; V: TRBV5-1; J: TRBJ2-5; CDR3: CASSVTPTETQYF; DNA: TGCGCCAGCAGCGTGACACCTACGGAGACCCAGTACTTC
D: -; size: -; length: 15; V: TRBV5-1; J: TRBJ2-1; CDR3: CASSLVGLVYNEQFF; DNA: TGCGCCAGCAGCCTCGTCGGGCTTGTTTACAATGAGCAGTTCTTC
D: TRBD1; size: few; length: 15; V: TRBV6-5; J: TRBJ1-5; CDR3: CASSLSGTAHQPQHF; DNA: TGTGCCAGCAGTTTGTCGGGGACAGCACATCAGCCCCAGCATTTT
D: -; size: -; length: 12; V: TRBV19; J: TRBJ1-2; CDR3: CASSSPNYGYTF; DNA: TGTGCCAGTAGTTCTCCGAATTATGGCTACACCTTC
D: -; size: -; length: 15; V: TRBV5-6; J: TRBJ1-2; CDR3: CASSWGRTASGGYTF; DNA: TGTGCCAGCAGCTGGGGAAGGACAGCCTCGGGGGGCTACACCTTC
D: -; size: -; length: 15; V: TRBV9; J: TRBJ2-1; CDR3: CASSVGRNTYNEQFF; DNA: TGTGCCAGCAGCGTTGGCCGGAATACCTACAATGAGCAGTTCTTC
D: TRBD1; size: -; length: 15; V: TRBV10-2; J: TRBJ2-7; CDR3: CASRDYRGAVGEQYF; DNA: TGCGCCAGCAGGGACTACAGGGGGGCCGTAGGCGAGCAGTACTTC
D: -; size: -; length: 16; V: TRBV4-1; J: TRBJ2-1; CDR3: CASSDRFLGPMVEQFF; DNA: TGCGCCAGCAGCGACCGTTTTCTAGGGCCTATGGTTGAGCAGTTCTTC
D: TRBD2; size: -; length: 15; V: TRBV3-1; J: TRBJ2-1; CDR3: CASSQGGSSYNEQFF; DNA: TGTGCCAGCAGCCAGGGCGGGAGCTCCTACAATGAGCAGTTCTTC
D: -; size: -; length: 17; V: TRBV20-1; J: TRBJ1-2; CDR3: CSARDDRLGLEEAGYTF; DNA: TGCAGTGCTAGAGATGATAGGCTTGGTCTGGAGGAGGCGGGCTACACCTTC
D: -; size: -; length: 14; V: TRBV28; J: TRBJ2-1; CDR3: CASSPWGLANEQFF; DNA: TGTGCCAGCAGTCCCTGGGGACTGGCCAATGAGCAGTTCTTC
D: -; size: once; length: 17; V: TRBV3-1; J: TRBJ1-2; CDR3: CASSQGTTGVYYNGYTF; DNA: TGTGCCAGCAGCCAAGGAACGACCGGGGTCTATTACAATGGCTACACCTTC
D: -; size: -; length: 14; V: TRBV4-1; J: TRBJ1-5; CDR3: CASSPTGTYQPQHF; DNA: TGCGCCAGCAGCCCGACCGGGACCTATCAGCCCCAGCATTTT
D: -; size: -; length: 14; V: TRBV12-3/TRBV12-4; J: TRBJ2-1; CDR3: CASRGTPPLGEQFF; DNA: TGTGCCAGCAGGGGGACACCTCCCCTGGGTGAGCAGTTCTTC
D: TRBD2; size: -; length: 15; V: TRBV27; J: TRBJ2-1; CDR3: CASSTHRAGGREQFF; DNA: TGTGCCAGCAGTACACACCGAGCGGGAGGTCGCGAGCAGTTCTTC
D: -; size: -; length: 12; V: TRBV7-6; J: TRBJ2-2; CDR3: CASSSRTGELFF; DNA: TGTGCCAGCAGCTCCCGCACCGGGGAGCTGTTTTTT
D: -; size: -; length: 14; V: TRBV6-5; J: TRBJ2-1; CDR3: CASSYSDRTMKEFF; DNA: TGTGCCAGCAGTTACTCCGACAGAACAATGAAGGAGTTCTTC
D: TRBD1; size: -; length: 15; V: TRBV5-4; J: TRBJ1-2; CDR3: CASSEGGPFPYGYTF; DNA: TGTGCCAGCAGCGAAGGGGGCCCCTTCCCCTATGGCTACACCTTC
D: TRBD1; size: -; length: 15; V: TRBV9; J: TRBJ2-3; CDR3: CASSVDRTGPDTQYF; DNA: TGTGCCAGCAGCGTAGATCGGACAGGGCCAGATACGCAGTATTTT
D: TRBD1; size: -; length: 16; V: TRBV20-1; J: TRBJ2-7; CDR3: CSARDLGTAKSYEQYF; DNA: TGCAGTGCTAGAGATCTCGGGACAGCAAAATCCTACGAGCAGTACTTC
D: -; size: -; length: 13; V: TRBV4-2; J: TRBJ2-1; CDR3: CASSHGASPEQFF; DNA: TGTGCCAGCAGCCATGGTGCCTCTCCGGAGCAGTTCTTC
D: TRBD1; size: -; length: 16; V: TRBV9; J: TRBJ2-1; CDR3: CASSAPRDRGSDEQFF; DNA: TGTGCCAGCAGCGCCCCCCGGGACAGGGGGTCGGATGAGCAGTTCTTC
D: TRBD2; size: -; length: 18; V: TRBV2; J: TRBJ2-7; CDR3: CASSFTGTSGNMDYEQYF; DNA: TGTGCCAGCAGTTTTACCGGGACTAGCGGGAACATGGACTACGAGCAGTACTTC
D: TRBD2; size: -; length: 21; V: TRBV6-5; J: TRBJ2-5; CDR3: CASSYTLSPKRSGRHQETQYF; DNA: TGTGCCAGCAGTTACACCCTTAGCCCGAAACGTAGCGGGCGCCACCAAGAGACCCAGTACTTC
D: -; size: -; length: 14; V: TRBV15; J: TRBJ2-7; CDR3: CATSRDRGSYEQYF; DNA: TGTGCCACCAGCAGAGACCGTGGCAGCTACGAGCAGTACTTC
D: TRBD2; size: few; length: 15; V: TRBV9; J: TRBJ2-2; CDR3: CASSPDTGGTGELFF; DNA: TGTGCCAGCAGCCCCGACACGGGAGGCACCGGGGAGCTGTTTTTT
D: -; size: -; length: 12; V: TRBV7-9; J: TRBJ2-2; CDR3: CASTEKDGELFF; DNA: TGTGCCAGCACCGAGAAGGACGGGGAGCTGTTTTTT
D: -; size: -; length: 14; V: TRBV27; J: TRBJ1-1; CDR3: CASSLWQQNTEAFF; DNA: TGTGCCAGCAGTTTATGGCAGCAAAACACTGAAGCTTTCTTT
D: TRBD2; size: -; length: 18; V: TRBV24-1; J: TRBJ2-1; CDR3: CATSEGLVTSGFYNEQFF; DNA: TGTGCCACCAGTGAGGGCCTCGTGACTAGCGGTTTCTACAATGAGCAGTTCTTC
D: -; size: -; length: 14; V: TRBV6-1; J: TRBJ2-1; CDR3: CASSEGETYNEQFF; DNA: TGTGCCAGCAGTGAAGGGGAAACTTACAATGAGCAGTTCTTC
D: -; size: -; length: 12; V: TRBV27; J: TRBJ2-3; CDR3: CASRGSVDTQYF; DNA: TGTGCCAGCAGGGGATCCGTAGATACGCAGTATTTT
D: -; size: -; length: 17; V: TRBV23-1; J: TRBJ2-3; CDR3: CASSQSRTGSGTDTQYF; DNA: TGCGCCAGCAGTCAATCGAGAACGGGTAGCGGCACAGATACGCAGTATTTT
D: -; size: -; length: 13; V: TRBV6-4; J: TRBJ2-1; CDR3: CASSAGPNNEQFF; DNA: TGTGCCAGCAGTGCTGGCCCTAACAATGAGCAGTTCTTC
D: TRBD2; size: -; length: 14; V: TRBV24-1; J: TRBJ2-3; CDR3: CATSDWETGGTQYF; DNA: TGTGCCACCAGTGATTGGGAGACGGGAGGTACGCAGTATTTT
D: -; size: -; length: 12; V: TRBV28; J: TRBJ1-1; CDR3: CASSLRAYEAFF; DNA: TGTGCCAGCAGTTTAAGGGCATACGAAGCTTTCTTT
D: -; size: -; length: 16; V: TRBV10-1; J: TRBJ1-2; CDR3: CASKGPTNFQGYGYTF; DNA: TGCGCCAGCAAGGGACCTACAAATTTCCAAGGATATGGCTACACCTTC
D: -; size: -; length: 15; V: TRBV20-1; J: TRBJ1-1; CDR3: CSARSVKDRNTEAFF; DNA: TGCAGTGCTAGATCAGTTAAGGACAGGAACACTGAAGCTTTCTTT
D: -; size: -; length: 12; V: TRBV2; J: TRBJ2-2; CDR3: CASSANTGELFF; DNA: TGTGCCAGCAGTGCGAACACCGGGGAGCTGTTTTTT
D: -; size: -; length: 9; V: TRBV29-1; J: TRBJ1-2; CDR3: CSVASGYTF; DNA: TGCAGCGTTGCATCTGGCTACACCTTC
D: -; size: -; length: 12; V: TRBV20-1; J: TRBJ2-7; CDR3: CSARAVSYEQYF; DNA: TGCAGTGCTAGAGCGGTCTCCTACGAGCAGTACTTC
D: -; size: -; length: 16; V: TRBV27; J: TRBJ2-3; CDR3: CASSPPDRPHEFMQYF; DNA: TGTGCCAGCAGTCCCCCCGACAGACCACACGAGTTTATGCAGTATTTT
D: TRBD2; size: -; length: 13; V: TRBV29-1; J: TRBJ2-7; CDR3: CSFKTSDSYEQYF; DNA: TGCAGCTTTAAAACTAGCGACTCCTACGAGCAGTACTTC
D: TRBD2; size: -; length: 14; V: TRBV28; J: TRBJ2-1; CDR3: CAIEGLATDNEQFF; DNA: TGTGCCATTGAGGGACTAGCTACAGACAATGAGCAGTTCTTC
D: -; size: -; length: 15; V: TRBV27; J: TRBJ2-1; CDR3: CASSLSTSSYNEQFF; DNA: TGTGCCAGCAGTTTATCTACGAGCTCCTACAATGAGCAGTTCTTC
D: -; size: -; length: 16; V: TRBV5-1; J: TRBJ1-1; CDR3: CASSLSSGARNTEAFF; DNA: TGCGCCAGCAGCTTGAGTTCGGGGGCTAGGAACACTGAAGCTTTCTTT
D: -; size: -; length: 13; V: TRBV6-1; J: TRBJ2-5; CDR3: CASGGEIQETQYF; DNA: TGTGCCAGCGGCGGCGAGATCCAAGAGACCCAGTACTTC
D: -; size: -; length: 16; V: TRBV27; J: TRBJ2-7; CDR3: CASSLSIGDPYYEQYF; DNA: TGTGCCAGCAGTTTATCGATAGGGGATCCGTACTACGAGCAGTACTTC
D: -; size: -; length: 14; V: TRBV7-9; J: TRBJ2-5; CDR3: CASSLAVDQETQYF; DNA: TGTGCCAGCAGCTTAGCAGTCGACCAAGAGACCCAGTACTTC